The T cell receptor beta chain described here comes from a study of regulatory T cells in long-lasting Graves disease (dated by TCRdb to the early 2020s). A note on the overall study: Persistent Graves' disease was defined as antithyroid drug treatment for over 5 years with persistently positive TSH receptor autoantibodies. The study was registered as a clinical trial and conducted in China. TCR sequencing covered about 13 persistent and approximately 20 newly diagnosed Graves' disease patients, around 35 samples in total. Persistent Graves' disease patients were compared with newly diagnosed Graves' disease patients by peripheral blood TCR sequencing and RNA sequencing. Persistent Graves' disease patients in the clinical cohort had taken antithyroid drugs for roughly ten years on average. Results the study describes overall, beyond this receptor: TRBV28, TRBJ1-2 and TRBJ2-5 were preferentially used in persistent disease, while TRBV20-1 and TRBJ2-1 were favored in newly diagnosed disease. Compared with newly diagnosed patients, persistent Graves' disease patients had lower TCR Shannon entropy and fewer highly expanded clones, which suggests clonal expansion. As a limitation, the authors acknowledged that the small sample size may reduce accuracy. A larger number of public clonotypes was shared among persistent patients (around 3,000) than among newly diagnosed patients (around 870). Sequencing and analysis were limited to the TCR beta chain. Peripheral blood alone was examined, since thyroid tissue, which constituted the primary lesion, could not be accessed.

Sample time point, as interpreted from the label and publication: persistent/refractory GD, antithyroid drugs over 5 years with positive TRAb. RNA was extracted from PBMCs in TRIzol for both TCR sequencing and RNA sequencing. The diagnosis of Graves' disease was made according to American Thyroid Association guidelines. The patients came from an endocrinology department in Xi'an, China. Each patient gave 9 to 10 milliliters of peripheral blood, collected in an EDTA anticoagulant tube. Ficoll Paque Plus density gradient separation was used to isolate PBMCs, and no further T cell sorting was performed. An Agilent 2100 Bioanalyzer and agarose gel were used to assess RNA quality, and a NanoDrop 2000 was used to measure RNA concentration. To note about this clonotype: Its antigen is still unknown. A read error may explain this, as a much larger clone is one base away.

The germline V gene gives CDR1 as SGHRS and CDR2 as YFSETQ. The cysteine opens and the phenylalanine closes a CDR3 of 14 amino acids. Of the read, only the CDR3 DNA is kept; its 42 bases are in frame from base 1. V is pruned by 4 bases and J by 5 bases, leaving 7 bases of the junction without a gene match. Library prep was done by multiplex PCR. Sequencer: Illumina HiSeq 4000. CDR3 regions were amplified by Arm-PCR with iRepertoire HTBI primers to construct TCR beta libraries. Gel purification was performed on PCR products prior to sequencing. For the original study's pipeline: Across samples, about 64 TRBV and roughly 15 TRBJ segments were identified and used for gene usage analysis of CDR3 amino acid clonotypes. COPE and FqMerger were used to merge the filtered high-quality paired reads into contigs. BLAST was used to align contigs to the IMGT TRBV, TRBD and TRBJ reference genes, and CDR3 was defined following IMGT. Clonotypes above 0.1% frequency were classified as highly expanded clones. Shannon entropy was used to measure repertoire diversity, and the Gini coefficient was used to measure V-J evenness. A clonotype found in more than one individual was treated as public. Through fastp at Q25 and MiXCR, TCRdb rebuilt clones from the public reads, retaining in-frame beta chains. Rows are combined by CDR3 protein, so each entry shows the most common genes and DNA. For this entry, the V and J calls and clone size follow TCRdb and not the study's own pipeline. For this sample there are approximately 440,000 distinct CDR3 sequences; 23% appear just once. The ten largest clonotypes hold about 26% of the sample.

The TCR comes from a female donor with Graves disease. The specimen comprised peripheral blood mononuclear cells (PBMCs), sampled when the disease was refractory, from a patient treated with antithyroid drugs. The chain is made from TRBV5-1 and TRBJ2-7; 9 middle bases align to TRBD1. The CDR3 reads CASSPRTGADEQYF. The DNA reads TGCGCCAGCAGCCCCAGGACAGGGGCCGACGAGCAGTACTTC.